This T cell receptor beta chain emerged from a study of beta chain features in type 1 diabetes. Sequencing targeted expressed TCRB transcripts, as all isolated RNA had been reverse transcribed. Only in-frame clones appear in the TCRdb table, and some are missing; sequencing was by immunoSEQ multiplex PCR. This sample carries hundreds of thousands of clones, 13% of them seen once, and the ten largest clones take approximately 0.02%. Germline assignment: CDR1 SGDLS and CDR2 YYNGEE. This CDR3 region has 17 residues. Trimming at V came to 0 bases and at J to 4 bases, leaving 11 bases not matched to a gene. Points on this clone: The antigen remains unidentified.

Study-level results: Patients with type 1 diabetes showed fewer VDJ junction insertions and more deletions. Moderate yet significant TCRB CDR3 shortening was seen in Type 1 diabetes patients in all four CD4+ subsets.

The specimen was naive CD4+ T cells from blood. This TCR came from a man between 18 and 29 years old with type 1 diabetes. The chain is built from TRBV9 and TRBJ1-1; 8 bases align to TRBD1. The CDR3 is CASSVEPGGVIGTEAFF. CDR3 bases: TGTGCCAGCAGCGTAGAGCCAGGGGGCGTGATTGGCACTGAAGCTTTCTTT.